Sequencing of this TCR beta chain was carried out in a study of early T cells in non-severe SARS-CoV-2 infection. Study-wide background: Unpaired chains resulted from sequencing bulk RNA of unsorted whole blood.

TCRdb re-derived calls from the 5' RACE reads in MiXCR, one entry per CDR3 protein. The data contain fewer than 100,000 distinct CDR3 sequences, 9% to 10% of them seen just once; the ten biggest clones take up 4.8%. This clonotype was observed at least ten times. This TCR was recovered from an adult who was a healthcare worker with PCR-confirmed SARS-CoV-2 infection or an uninfected control (not recorded which). Sequencing input: whole blood.

This CDR3 is CASSLDRHNEQFF. The CDR3 DNA sequence: TGTGCCAGCAGCTTAGACAGACACAATGAGCAGTTCTTC. The rearrangement uses TRBV7-8 and TRBJ2-1, with D uncertain. Per the germline V gene, CDR1 is SGHVS and CDR2 is FQNEAQ. The CDR3 loop spans 13 amino acids. V was pared by 1 base and J by 5 bases, with 6 bases between. Full variable domain (outside the CDR3, taken from reference TRBV7-8 and TRBJ2-1): GAGVSQSPRYKVAKRGQDVALRCDPISGHVSLFWYQQALGQGPEFLTYFQNEAQLDKSGLPSDRFFAERPEGSVSTLKIQRTQQEDSAVYLCASSLDRHNEQFFGPGTRLTVL.